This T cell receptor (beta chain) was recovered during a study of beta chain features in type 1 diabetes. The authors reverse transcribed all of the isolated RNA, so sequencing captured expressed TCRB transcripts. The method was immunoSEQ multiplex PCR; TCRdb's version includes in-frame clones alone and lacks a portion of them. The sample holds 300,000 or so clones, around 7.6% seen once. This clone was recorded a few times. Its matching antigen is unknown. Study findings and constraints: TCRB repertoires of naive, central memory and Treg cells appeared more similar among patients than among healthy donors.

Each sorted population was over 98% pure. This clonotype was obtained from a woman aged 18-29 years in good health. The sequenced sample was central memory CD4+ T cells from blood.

The CDR3 sequence is CASSSRREGTGELFF. CDR3 DNA sequence: TGTGCCAGCAGCTCCAGACGGGAGGGCACCGGGGAGCTGTTTTTT. The V call is TRBV7-2, the J call TRBJ2-2; 8 bases line up with TRBD2. Trimming at V came to 4 bases and at J to 4 bases, leaving 5 bases not matched to a gene. Germline loops: CDR1 SGHTA, CDR2 FQGNSA. The CDR3 extends over 15 amino acids.